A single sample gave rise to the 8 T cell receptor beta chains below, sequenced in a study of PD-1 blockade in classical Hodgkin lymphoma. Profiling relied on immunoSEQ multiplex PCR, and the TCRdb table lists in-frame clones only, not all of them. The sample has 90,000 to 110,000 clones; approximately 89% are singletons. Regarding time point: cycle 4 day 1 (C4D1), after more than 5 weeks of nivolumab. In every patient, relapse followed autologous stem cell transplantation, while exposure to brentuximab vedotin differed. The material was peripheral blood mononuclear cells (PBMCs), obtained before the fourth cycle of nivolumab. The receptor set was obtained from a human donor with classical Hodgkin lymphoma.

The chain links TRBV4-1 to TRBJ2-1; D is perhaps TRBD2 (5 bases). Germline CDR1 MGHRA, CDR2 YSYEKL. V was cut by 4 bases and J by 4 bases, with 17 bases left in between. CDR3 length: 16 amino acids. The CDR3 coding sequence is TGCGCCAGCAGCCTCCACTTCCTTGGGAGATACAATGAGCAGTTCTTC. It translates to CASSLHFLGRYNEQFF.

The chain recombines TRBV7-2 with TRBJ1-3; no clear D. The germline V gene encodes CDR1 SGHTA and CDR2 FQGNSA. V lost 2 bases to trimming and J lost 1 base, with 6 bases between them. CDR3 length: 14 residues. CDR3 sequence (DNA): TGTGCCAGCAGCTTATCCAGGTCTGGAAACACCATATATTTT. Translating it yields CASSLSRSGNTIYF.

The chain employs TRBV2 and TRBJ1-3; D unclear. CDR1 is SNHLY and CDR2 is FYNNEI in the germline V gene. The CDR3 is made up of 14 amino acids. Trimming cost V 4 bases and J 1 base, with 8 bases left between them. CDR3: CASSVDMSGNTIYF. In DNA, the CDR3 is TGTGCCAGCAGTGTCGATATGTCTGGAAACACCATATATTTT.

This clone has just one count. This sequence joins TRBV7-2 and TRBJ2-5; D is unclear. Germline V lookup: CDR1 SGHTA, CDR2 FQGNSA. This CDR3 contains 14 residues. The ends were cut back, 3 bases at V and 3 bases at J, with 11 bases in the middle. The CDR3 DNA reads TGTGCCAGCAGCTTCACCGGTCCCAAAGAGACCCAGTACTTC. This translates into CASSFTGPKETQYF.

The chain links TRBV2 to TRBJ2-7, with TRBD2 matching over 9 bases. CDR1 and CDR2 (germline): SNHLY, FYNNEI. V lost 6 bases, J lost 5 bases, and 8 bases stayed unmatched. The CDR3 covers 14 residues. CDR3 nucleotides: TGTGCCAGCAGGGAATCTAGCGGGACGAACGAGCAGTACTTC. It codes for CASRESSGTNEQYF.

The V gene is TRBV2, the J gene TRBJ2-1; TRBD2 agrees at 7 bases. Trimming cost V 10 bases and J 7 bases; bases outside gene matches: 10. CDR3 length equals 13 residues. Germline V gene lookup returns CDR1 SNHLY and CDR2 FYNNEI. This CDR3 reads CATGRERRNEQFF. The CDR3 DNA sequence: TGTGCCACCGGGCGGGAGAGGAGGAATGAGCAGTTCTTC.

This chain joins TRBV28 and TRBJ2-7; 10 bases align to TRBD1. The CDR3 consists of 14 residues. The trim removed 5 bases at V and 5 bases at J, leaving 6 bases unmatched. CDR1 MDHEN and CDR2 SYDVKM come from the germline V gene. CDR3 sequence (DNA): TGTGCCAGCAGTCCCCGGACAGGGGGGGACGAGCAGTACTTC. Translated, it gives CASSPRTGGDEQYF.

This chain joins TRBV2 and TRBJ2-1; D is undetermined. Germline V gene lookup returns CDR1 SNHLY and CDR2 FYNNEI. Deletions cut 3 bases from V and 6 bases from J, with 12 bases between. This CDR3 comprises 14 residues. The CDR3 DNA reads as TGTGCCAGCAGTGATGGTCCACACTCCAATGAGCAGTTCTTC. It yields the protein CASSDGPHSNEQFF.